The present entry profiles one T cell receptor beta chain with its context. The entry originates in a study of blood T cell repertoires in COVID-19. Trimming stripped 1 base from V and 3 bases from J, with 10 bases between. The CDR3 runs to 15 residues. CDR1 and CDR2 from the germline V gene are SGHDN and FVKESK. Measured with immunoSEQ multiplex PCR; TCRdb has only the in-frame clones, and not every one. The data contain roughly 53,000 clones, roughly 85% of them seen just once; the ten biggest clones take up 2.5% to 3%. Sequenced: peripheral blood. The receptor comes from a man older than 75 with acute or convalescent COVID-19. This chain links TRBV14 with TRBJ2-1; D is unclear. This CDR3 is CASSQGRQSYNEQFF. The CDR3 DNA sequence: TGTGCCAGCAGCCAAGGACGACAAAGCTACAATGAGCAGTTCTTC.